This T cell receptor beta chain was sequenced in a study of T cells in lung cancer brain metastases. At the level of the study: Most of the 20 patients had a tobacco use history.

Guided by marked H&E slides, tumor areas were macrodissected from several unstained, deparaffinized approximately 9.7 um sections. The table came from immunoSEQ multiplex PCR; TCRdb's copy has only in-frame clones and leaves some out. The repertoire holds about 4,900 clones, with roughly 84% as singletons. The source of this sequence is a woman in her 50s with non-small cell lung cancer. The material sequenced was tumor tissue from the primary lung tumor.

CDR3 sequence: CASSATGTIGEQFF. CDR3 sequence (DNA): TGTGCCAGCAGCGCGACCGGGACTATAGGGGAGCAGTTCTTC. The chain is built from TRBV9 and TRBJ2-1, with 7 bases that match TRBD2. The CDR3 sequence is 14 residues long. The trim removed 3 bases at V and 10 bases at J, leaving 10 bases unmatched. CDR1 is SGDLS and CDR2 is YYNGEE in the germline V gene.